This T cell receptor (beta chain) was found in a study of blood T cells in healthy people across ages. The V end was cut by 4 bases, the J end by 0 bases, with 10 bases between. Germline CDR1 is SGHRS and CDR2 is YFSETQ. This CDR3 is built from 14 residues. This clonotype has ten or more counts. Its antigen is still unknown. The second PCR ran about 7 to 12 cycles with a sample-barcoded 5' primer and J-beta primers. MiXCR, applied by TCRdb to the 5' RACE reads, yields one record per CDR3 protein. The sample yields about 1,500,000 distinct CDR3 sequences, roughly 45% seen once. Study-level results: The unknown donor CMV status may have confounded expanded clonotype changes.

The individuals who served as donors were healthy Caucasians living in Russia, aged about 6 to 100. The study isolated at least 6 million PBMCs from each sample. Per sample, at least 5 micrograms of total RNA were extracted. The gene calls are TRBV5-1 and TRBJ1-1; no clear D gene. This sequence was found in a young woman in good health. The sequenced sample was blood. The CDR3 DNA is TGCGCCAGCAGCGGGAGTGGGTTGAACACTGAAGCTTTCTTT. Residues: CASSGSGLNTEAFF.